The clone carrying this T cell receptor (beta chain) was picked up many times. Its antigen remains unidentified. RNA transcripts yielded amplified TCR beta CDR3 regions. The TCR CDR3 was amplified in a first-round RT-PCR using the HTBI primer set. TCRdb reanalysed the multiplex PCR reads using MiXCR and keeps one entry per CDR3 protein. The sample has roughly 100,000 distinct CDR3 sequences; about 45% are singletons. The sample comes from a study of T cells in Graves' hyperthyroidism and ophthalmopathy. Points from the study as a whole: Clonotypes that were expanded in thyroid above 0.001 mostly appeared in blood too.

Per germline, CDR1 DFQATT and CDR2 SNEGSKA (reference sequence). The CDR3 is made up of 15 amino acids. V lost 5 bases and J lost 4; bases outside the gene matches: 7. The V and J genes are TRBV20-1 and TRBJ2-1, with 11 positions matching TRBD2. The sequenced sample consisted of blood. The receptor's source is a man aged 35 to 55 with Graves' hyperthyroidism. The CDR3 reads CSAGGGLAVYNEQFF. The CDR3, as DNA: TGCAGTGCTGGAGGGGGACTAGCGGTTTACAATGAGCAGTTCTTC.